This entry lists 25 T cell receptor beta chains sequenced from one sample in a study of immune evolution from preneoplasia to lung adenocarcinoma. Assay: immunoSEQ multiplex PCR; the TCRdb copy retains only in-frame clones and omits some. The sample holds 9,300 or so clones, roughly 80% seen once. Sequencing input: FFPE minimally invasive lung adenocarcinoma tissue. The receptor set was obtained from a donor older than 65 with lung adenocarcinoma.

This chain links TRBV2 with TRBJ1-5; D unclear. Germline CDR1 reads SNHLY; CDR2 reads FYNNEI. CDR3 length: 14 amino acids. With 6 bases removed from V and 3 bases from J, the gap between germline ends came to 12 bases. The CDR3 nucleotides are TGTGCCAGCAGCGATGCGGGGTTCAATCAGCCCCAGCATTTT. Its translation: CASSDAGFNQPQHF.

The gene calls are TRBV14 and TRBJ2-1, with D possibly called TRBD1 or TRBD2 (6 bases each). Germline V gene data show CDR1 as SGHDN and CDR2 as FVKESK. Trimming shortened V by 1 base and J by 8 bases, and 15 bases separated the two germline ends. CDR3 size: 15 residues. CDR3 coding DNA: TGTGCCAGCAGCCAAGTGCAGGGGAGGCGGGATGAGCAGTTCTTC. This gives the protein CASSQVQGRRDEQFF.

The chain couples TRBV19 to TRBJ2-3; D remains ambiguous. Between the trimmed V and J ends, which lost 2 bases and 4 bases, there was a span of 10 bases. Germline CDR1 and CDR2: LNHDA and SQIVND (reference sequence). This CDR3 is built from 14 residues. This CDR3 is CASSILDPPDTQYF. In DNA form, the CDR3 reads TGTGCCAGTAGTATACTAGATCCCCCAGATACGCAGTATTTT.

The chain employs TRBV30 and TRBJ2-1; 10 positions match TRBD1. In germline, CDR1 is GTSNPN, CDR2 SVGIG (reference sequence). With 5 bases clipped from V and 6 bases from J, the junction kept 10 bases outside the gene matches. This CDR3 spans 15 amino acids. The CDR3 is CAWVPGTGVVNEQFF. The CDR3 DNA sequence: TGTGCCTGGGTACCCGGGACAGGGGTTGTCAATGAGCAGTTCTTC. Full variable domain (missing parts from reference TRBV30 and TRBJ2-1): SQTIHQWPATLVQPVGSPLSLECTVEGTSNPNLYWYRQAAGRGLQLLFYSVGIGQISSEVPQNLSASRPQDRQFILSSKKLLLSDSGFYLCAWVPGTGVVNEQFFGPGTRLTVL.

A note on this clone: This CDR3 is also generated by other DNA sequences in the sample. V usage is TRBV7-8 and J usage is TRBJ1-1; D is perhaps TRBD1 (5 bases). CDR1 and CDR2 (germline): SGHVS, FQNEAQ. The CDR3 spans 13 residues. V was clipped by 2 bases and J by 8 bases, with 12 bases between them. The CDR3 protein is CASSLRGAGEAFF. CDR3 coding DNA: TGTGCCAGCAGCTTAAGGGGCGCAGGGGAAGCTTTCTTT.

The CDR3: CASSFSSADNYGYTF. Written as DNA, the CDR3 is TGTGCCAGCAGTTTTTCTTCGGCTGATAACTATGGCTACACCTTC. The genes are TRBV28 and TRBJ1-2, with unresolved D. Germline-derived CDR1 and CDR2 are MDHEN and SYDVKM. V was clipped by 3 bases and J by 1 base, with 12 bases between them. The CDR3 runs 15 residues.

The chain combines TRBV19 with TRBJ1-5, with D perhaps matching TRBD1 (5 bases). CDR3 length equals 17 residues. CDR1 LNHDA and CDR2 SQIVND come from the germline V gene (reference sequence). V was trimmed by 5 bases and J by 5 bases, leaving 22 bases between them. Written as DNA, the CDR3 is TGTGCCAGTAGTCGAGTTGAAAACCGGGACCGAGATCAGCCCCAGCATTTT. Its translation: CASSRVENRDRDQPQHF.

The V call is TRBV7-3, the J call TRBJ2-1, with D hard to call. CDR3 length: 11 amino acids. V gave up 6 bases and J gave up 5 bases, with 5 bases separating them. The germline V gene has CDR1 SGHTA and CDR2 FQGTGA. In DNA, the CDR3 is TGTGCCAGCAGGGCAGACAATGAGCAGTTCTTC. Translated, it gives CASRADNEQFF.

The V and J genes are TRBV5-1 and TRBJ2-7; tentative D call: TRBD1 (5 bases). V lost 1 base and J 0 bases, leaving 14 bases between the germline ends. This CDR3 comprises 16 residues. Germline-derived CDR1 and CDR2 are SGHRS and YFSETQ. The CDR3 loop is CASSLSAQGSSYEQYF. The CDR3, as DNA: TGCGCCAGCAGCTTGAGTGCGCAGGGTAGCTCCTACGAGCAGTACTTC.

The rearrangement joins TRBV10-3 to TRBJ2-3, with 8 bases identical to TRBD2. Germline V gene lookup returns CDR1 ENHRY and CDR2 SYGVKD. The CDR3 is 13 amino acids. The V gene end was trimmed by 7 bases and the J gene end by 1 base; junction bases not matched to a gene: 1. CDR3 sequence: CAIKTSGTDTQYF. The CDR3 coding sequence is TGTGCCATCAAGACTAGCGGCACAGATACGCAGTATTTT.

This clone appeared a few times. V and J are TRBV18 and TRBJ1-2; D may be TRBD1 (5 bases). The CDR3 spans 15 residues. In germline, CDR1 is KGHSH, CDR2 LQKENI. Trimming took 4 bases from V and 2 from J, leaving 14 bases between them. The CDR3 nucleotides are TGTGCCAGCTCACTCCTGGACACATCAAACTATGGCTACACCTTC. Protein: CASSLLDTSNYGYTF.

V usage is TRBV6-6 and J usage is TRBJ1-5, with D tentatively TRBD1 (5 bases). The V gene's germline CDR1 is MNHNY and CDR2 SVGAGI (reference sequence). This CDR3 is built from 14 residues. The V end was cut by 5 bases, the J end by 2 bases, with 10 bases between. The CDR3 protein is CASSPGFGNQPQHF. In DNA, the CDR3 is TGTGCCAGCAGTCCAGGGTTCGGCAATCAGCCCCAGCATTTT.

The chain joins TRBV5-5 to TRBJ2-1; 7 nucleotides match TRBD2. CDR3 length: 12 residues. The germline V gene has CDR1 SGHKS and CDR2 YYEKEE (reference sequence). Germline trimming cut 1 base from V and 10 bases from J; bases unmatched to any gene: 2. The CDR3 sequence: CASSLLGREQFF. The CDR3 coding sequence is TGTGCCAGCAGCTTGCTCGGGAGGGAGCAGTTCTTC.

The V call is TRBV28, the J call TRBJ1-2, with D possibly being TRBD1 (6 bases). V dropped 2 bases and J dropped 7 bases, with 17 bases sitting between them. CDR3 length: 15 amino acids. Germline CDR1 and CDR2: MDHEN and SYDVKM. CDR3 in amino acids: CASSLPGARGAGYTF. The CDR3 DNA reads TGTGCCAGCAGTTTACCAGGGGCCCGGGGCGCTGGCTACACCTTC.

CDR3 nucleotide sequence: TGTGCCAGCAGTTTATTATTGAACACTGAAGCTTTCTTT. Translation gives CASSLLLNTEAFF. V is TRBV28 and J is TRBJ1-1, with unresolved D. V was pared by 1 base and J by 0 bases, with 3 bases between. CDR1 and CDR2 (germline): MDHEN, SYDVKM. CDR3 size: 13 residues.

The CDR3 nucleotides read TGTGCCAGCAGCAGGGACAGACCTAACACTGAAGCTTTCTTT. It specifies CASSRDRPNTEAFF. The chain combines TRBV21-1 with TRBJ1-1; the D call in the table, TRBD1, was not verified against the DNA. TRBV21-1 counts as a pseudogene. There are 14 residues in the CDR3.

This chain joins TRBV28 and TRBJ1-5; TRBD1 matches 12 bases. The CDR3 loop spans 15 amino acids. Trimming removed 9 bases from V and 1 base from J; junction bases left unmatched: 4. Germline V CDR1 and CDR2: MDHEN, SYDVKM. CDR3 in amino acids: CASGTGGLSNQPQHF. In DNA form, the CDR3 reads TGTGCCAGTGGGACAGGGGGCCTAAGCAATCAGCCCCAGCATTTT.

The table lists this clone with a count of one. The V and J genes are TRBV11-1 and TRBJ1-1, with D possibly being TRBD1 (6 bases). Germline assignment: CDR1 SGHAT and CDR2 FQDESV (reference sequence). Trimming pared 1 base from V and 3 bases from J, leaving 12 bases between. The CDR3 sequence is 15 residues long. Written as DNA, the CDR3 is TGTGCCAGCAGCTTAGTCCCTAACAGGGACACTGAAGCTTTCTTT. This encodes CASSLVPNRDTEAFF.

The chain carries TRBV5-4 and TRBJ1-5; D might be TRBD1 (6 bases). The CDR3 consists of 13 residues. Germline V gene lookup returns CDR1 SGHNT and CDR2 YYREEE (reference sequence). Trimming removed 5 bases at V and 9 bases at J, with 15 bases between. Written as DNA, the CDR3 is TGTGCCAGCAGGGAAGGACAGCTCGGGCCCCAGCATTTT. Its translation is CASREGQLGPQHF.

This rearrangement joins TRBV30 to TRBJ1-3, with unresolved D. Trimming shortened V by 4 bases and J by 7 bases, and 14 bases separated the two germline ends. CDR3 length: 13 amino acids. Germline V gene sequence: CDR1 GTSNPN, CDR2 SVGIG (reference sequence). This CDR3 reads CAWTPGLVNTIYF. CDR3 sequence (DNA): TGTGCCTGGACCCCCGGGCTGGTGAACACCATATATTTT.

The V gene is TRBV6-1, the J gene TRBJ1-2; D possibly corresponds to TRBD1 (5 bases). Trimming left V 5 bases short and J 7 bases short, with 20 bases between. The germline V gene encodes CDR1 MNHNS and CDR2 SASEGT. The CDR3 has 15 residues. The CDR3 coding sequence is TGTGCCAGCAGTCGAAGTGGGGACTTTATGTCTGGCTACACCTTC. Protein: CASSRSGDFMSGYTF.

This clone was picked up one time. This chain uses TRBV6-4 with TRBJ2-2; D uncertain. The V gene's germline CDR1 is MRHNA and CDR2 SNTAGT. The CDR3 length is 15 residues. Trimming removed 0 bases from V and 1 base from J, with 6 bases in between. Written as DNA, the CDR3 is TGTGCCAGCAGTGACTCCGACAAGAACACCGGGGAGCTGTTTTTT. Its translation is CASSDSDKNTGELFF.

The rearrangement joins TRBV5-1 to TRBJ2-7; 8 nucleotides align to TRBD2. This CDR3 comprises 14 residues. Germline trimming cut 3 bases from V and 6 bases from J; bases unmatched to any gene: 8. Germline V gene lookup returns CDR1 SGHRS and CDR2 YFSETQ. The CDR3 is CASSSGLREGEQYF. The CDR3 DNA sequence: TGCGCCAGCAGCTCGGGACTACGGGAGGGCGAGCAGTACTTC. Based on the CDR3 plus reference TRBV5-1 and TRBJ2-7, the full variable domain is KAGVTQTPRYLIKTRGQQVTLSCSPISGHRSVSWYQQTPGQGLQFLFEYFSETQRNKGNFPGRFSGRQFSNSRSEMNVSTLELGDSALYLCASSSGLREGEQYFGPGTRLTVT.

The gene calls are TRBV6-6 and TRBJ2-7; 8 bases are shared with TRBD1. The CDR3 is 16 residues long. J was trimmed by 1 base and V by 0 bases; bases with no gene match: 5. CDR1 and CDR2 from the germline V gene are MNHNY and SVGAGI (reference sequence). In DNA form, the CDR3 reads TGTGCCAGCAGTTACTCGGCGCAGGGGGCGTCCTACGAGCAGTACTTC. Its protein is CASSYSAQGASYEQYF.

The J gene is TRBJ2-7, the V gene TRBV21-1; the table's TRBD2 call for D was not verified on the DNA. TRBV21-1 has pseudogene status. The CDR3 extends over 20 amino acids. The CDR3 DNA follows: TGTGCCAGCAGGAGCGATCCCTTAGCGGGAGGATCTAGCTTGGGTTACGAGCAGTACTTC. Residues: CASRSDPLAGGSSLGYEQYF.